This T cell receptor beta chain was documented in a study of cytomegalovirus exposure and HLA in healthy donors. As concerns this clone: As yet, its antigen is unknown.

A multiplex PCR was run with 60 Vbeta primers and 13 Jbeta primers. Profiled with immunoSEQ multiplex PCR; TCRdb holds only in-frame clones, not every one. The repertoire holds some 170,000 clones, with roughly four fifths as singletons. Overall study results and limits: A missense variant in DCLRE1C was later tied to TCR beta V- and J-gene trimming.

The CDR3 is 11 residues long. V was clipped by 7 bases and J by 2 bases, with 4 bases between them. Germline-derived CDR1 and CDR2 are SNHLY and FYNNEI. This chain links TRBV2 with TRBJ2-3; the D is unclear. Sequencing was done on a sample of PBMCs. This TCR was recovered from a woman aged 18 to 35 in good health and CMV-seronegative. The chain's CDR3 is CASTNTDTQYF. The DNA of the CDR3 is TGTGCCAGCACTAACACAGATACGCAGTATTTT.